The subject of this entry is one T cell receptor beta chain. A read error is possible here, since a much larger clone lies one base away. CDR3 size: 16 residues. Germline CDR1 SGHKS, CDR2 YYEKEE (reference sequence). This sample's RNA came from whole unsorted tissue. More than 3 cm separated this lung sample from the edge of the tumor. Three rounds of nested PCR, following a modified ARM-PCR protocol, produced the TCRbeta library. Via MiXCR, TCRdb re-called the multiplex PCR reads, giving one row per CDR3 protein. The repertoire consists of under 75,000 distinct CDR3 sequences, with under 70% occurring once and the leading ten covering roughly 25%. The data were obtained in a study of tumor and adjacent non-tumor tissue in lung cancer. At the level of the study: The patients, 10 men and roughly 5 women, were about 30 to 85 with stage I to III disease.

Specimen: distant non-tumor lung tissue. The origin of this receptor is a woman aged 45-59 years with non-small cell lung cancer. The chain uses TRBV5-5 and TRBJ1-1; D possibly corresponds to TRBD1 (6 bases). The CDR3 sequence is CASSLIQGRGRTGAFF. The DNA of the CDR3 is TGTGCCAGCAGCTTGATACAGGGACGAGGGAGAACTGGAGCTTTCTTT.